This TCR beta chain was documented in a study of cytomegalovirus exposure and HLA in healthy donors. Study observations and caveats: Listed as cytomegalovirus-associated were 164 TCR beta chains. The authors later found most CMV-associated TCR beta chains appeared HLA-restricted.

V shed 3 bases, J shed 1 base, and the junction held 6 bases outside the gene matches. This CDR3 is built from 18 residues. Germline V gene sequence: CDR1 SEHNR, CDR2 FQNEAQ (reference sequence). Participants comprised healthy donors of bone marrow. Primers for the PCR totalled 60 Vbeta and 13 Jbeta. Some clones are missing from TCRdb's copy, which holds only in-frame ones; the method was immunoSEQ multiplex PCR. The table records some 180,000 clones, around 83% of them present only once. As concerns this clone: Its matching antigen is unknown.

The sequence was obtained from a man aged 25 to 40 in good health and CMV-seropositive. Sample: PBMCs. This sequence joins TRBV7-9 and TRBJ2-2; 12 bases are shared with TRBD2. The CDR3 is CASSFPRTSGVNTGELFF. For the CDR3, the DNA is TGTGCCAGCAGCTTCCCGCGGACTAGCGGGGTGAACACCGGGGAGCTGTTTTTT.